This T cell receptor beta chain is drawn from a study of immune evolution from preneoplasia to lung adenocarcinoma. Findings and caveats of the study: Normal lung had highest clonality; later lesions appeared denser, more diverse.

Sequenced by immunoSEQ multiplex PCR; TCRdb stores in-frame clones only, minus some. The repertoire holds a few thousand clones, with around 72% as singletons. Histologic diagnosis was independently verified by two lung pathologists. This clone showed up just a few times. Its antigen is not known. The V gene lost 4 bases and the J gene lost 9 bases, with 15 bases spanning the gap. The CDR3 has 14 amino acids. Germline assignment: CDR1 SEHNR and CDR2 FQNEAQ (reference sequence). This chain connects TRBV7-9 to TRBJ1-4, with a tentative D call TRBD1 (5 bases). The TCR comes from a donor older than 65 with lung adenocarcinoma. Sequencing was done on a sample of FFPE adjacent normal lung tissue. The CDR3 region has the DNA TGTGCCAGCAGCTCTCCGGGACTTGGGCAAAAACTGTTTTTT. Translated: CASSSPGLGQKLFF.